This is a list of T cell receptor beta chains from one sample in a study of read filtering for tumor transcriptome and immune sequencing. TCRdb fed the reads into MiXCR, producing one record per CDR3 protein. This sample carries tens of thousands of distinct CDR3 sequences, about a fifth of them seen once, and the ten largest clones take over 10%. The sample taken for sequencing was a population of CD138-negative cells sorted from bone marrow. The receptors originated from a donor aged 40 or over with multiple myeloma. Each CDR3 is given with its conserved first and last residue. The D gene is left open where the match is weak. Clone size, where shown, is once, few, many, or a class for clones that have expanded.

D | size | J | V | DNA | CDR3
. | many | TRBJ1-1 | TRBV5-1 | TGCGCCAGCAGCTTGGAGCTTGGTGAGGTGAACACTGAAGCTTTCTTT | CASSLELGEVNTEAFF
. | many | TRBJ2-1 | TRBV11-2 | TGTGCCAGCAGCTTTGAGGGTACCTACAATGAGCAGTTCTTC | CASSFEGTYNEQFF
TRBD1 | . | TRBJ1-5 | TRBV2 | TGTGCCAGCAGCTTCGGACAGGCCAACAATCAGCCCCAGCATTTT | CASSFGQANNQPQHF
TRBD1 | . | TRBJ1-1 | TRBV5-1 | TGCGCCAGCAGCTCGGGGACAGGGTGGGGCACTGAAGCTTTCTTT | CASSSGTGWGTEAFF
TRBD1 | many | TRBJ1-4 | TRBV4-2 | TGTGCCAGCAGCCCGACAGGGCCCGGGACTAATGAAAAACTGTTTTTT | CASSPTGPGTNEKLFF
. | . | TRBJ2-5 | TRBV5-1 | TGCGCCAGCAGCGTCCTGGAGACCCAGTACTTC | CASSVLETQYF
TRBD2 | . | TRBJ2-5 | TRBV20-1 | TGCAGTGCTATAGGCGGGGGGATTCGGGAGACCCAGTACTTC | CSAIGGGIRETQYF
TRBD1 | few | TRBJ1-1 | TRBV19 | TGTGCCACCCGGGACAGGGCCATGAACACTGAAGCTTTCTTT | CATRDRAMNTEAFF
. | many | TRBJ1-6 | TRBV28 | TGTGCCATTACGGCCGGGGGCGGACTCAATTCACCCCTCCACTTT | CAITAGGGLNSPLHF
TRBD1 | many | TRBJ1-6 | TRBV29-1 | TGCAGCGATAACCGGGACAGGGGAGATTCACCCCTCCACTTT | CSDNRDRGDSPLHF
. | few | TRBJ1-1 | TRBV10-2 | TGCGCCAGCAGTGAGTCGGGCAGGGCCCAAGCTTTCTTT | CASSESGRAQAFF
. | few | TRBJ2-5 | TRBV5-1 | TGCGCCAGCAGCGAATTAGGGATCCAAGAGACCCAGTACTTC | CASSELGIQETQYF
. | many | TRBJ2-1 | TRBV20-1 | TGCAGTGCTAGTTCCTACAATGAGCAGTTCTTC | CSASSYNEQFF
. | many | TRBJ2-1 | TRBV7-9 | TGTGCCGTTTCAAATGAGCAGTTCTTC | CAVSNEQFF
TRBD1 | many | TRBJ1-1 | TRBV5-4 | TGTGCCAGCACCCCACCAGGGGGGAAGAATACTGAAGCTTTCTTT | CASTPPGGKNTEAFF
. | many | TRBJ1-1 | TRBV21-1 | TGTGCCAGCAGCAATCCGATCAGGACTGAAGCTTTCTTT | CASSNPIRTEAFF
TRBD1 | many | TRBJ2-5 | TRBV7-2 | TGTGCCAGCAGCTTGGGGACAGGGGTAGGGGAGACCCAGTACTTC | CASSLGTGVGETQYF
. | few | TRBJ2-3 | TRBV28 | TGTGCCAGCAGTCTCCTCCCGGGGACCGGCACAGATACGCAGTATTTT | CASSLLPGTGTDTQYF
. | few | TRBJ1-1 | TRBV5-1 | TGCGCCAGCAGCGGCGGGGGGGGGAAGGACACTGAAGCTTTCTTT | CASSGGGGKDTEAFF
TRBD1 | . | TRBJ1-3 | TRBV2 | TGTGCCAGCAGTGGCCGGGACAGAAAATCCTCTGGAAACACTATATGTTTT | CASSGRDRKSSGNTICF
. | few | TRBJ2-7 | TRBV6-2/TRBV6-3 | TGTGCCAGCAGTGACGCATACGAGCAGTACTTC | CASSDAYEQYF
. | few | TRBJ2-5 | TRBV19 | TGTGCCAGTACCGCCACGGGGGTAGAGACCCAGTACTTC | CASTATGVETQYF
TRBD1 | few | TRBJ1-1 | TRBV5-1 | TGCGCCAGCACTCCCGGACAGGATGCATGGGTGGACACTGAAGCTTTCTTT | CASTPGQDAWVDTEAFF
. | . | TRBJ1-2 | TRBV11-2 | TGTGCCAGCAGCTTTAGCCAGGGGCGCTATGGCTACACCTTC | CASSFSQGRYGYTF
. | many | TRBJ2-3 | TRBV10-3 | TGTGCCATCAGTGGGCCGCAGCTTACGCAGTATTTT | CAISGPQLTQYF
TRBD2 | many | TRBJ2-3 | TRBV2 | TGTGCCAGCGAAATTTATAGCGGGATTAGCACAGATACGCAGTATTTT | CASEIYSGISTDTQYF
. | . | TRBJ1-5 | TRBV28 | TGTGCCAGCAGCCTCCCCAGTAGCAATCAGCCCCAGCATTTT | CASSLPSSNQPQHF
TRBD1 | many | TRBJ1-1 | TRBV6-5 | TGTGCCAGCAGGCAAATGGGGACAGGGGTGAACACTGAAGCTTTCTTT | CASRQMGTGVNTEAFF
. | many | TRBJ1-5 | TRBV28 | TGTGCCAGCAGCCCTGTTCGGGGCCAGCCCCAGCATTTT | CASSPVRGQPQHF
. | . | TRBJ2-6 | TRBV5-1 | TGCGCCAGCCGGGACCGGCCCCTTTCTGGGGCCAACGTCCTGACTTTC | CASRDRPLSGANVLTF